One sample yielded the 18 T cell receptor beta chains listed below, sequenced in a study of T cell repertoires in cytomegalovirus infection. Which antigens these TCRs recognize remains unknown. TCRdb itself ran the reads through MiXCR, one entry per CDR3 protein. The table lists about 770,000 distinct CDR3 sequences, 29% of them singletons. The sequencing used cultured CD8+ T cells from PBMCs, collected from culture after CMV antigen stimulation. The receptor set was obtained from a human donor in good health (CMV status not recorded). Some clones in this sample may be carry-over from other donors' samples.

This clonotype was counted ten times or more. The CDR3: CASSPTVNTGELFF. The CDR3 coding sequence is TGTGCCAGCAGCCCGACTGTCAACACCGGGGAGCTGTTTTTT. The genes are TRBV11-1 and TRBJ2-2; D gene ambiguous. The germline V gene has CDR1 SGHAT and CDR2 FQDESV (reference sequence). CDR3 size: 14 residues. The ends were cut back, 5 bases at V and 2 bases at J, with 9 bases in the middle.

J is TRBJ2-3 and V is TRBV24-1; weak D call: TRBD1 (5 bases). The CDR3 sequence is 11 residues long. V was trimmed by 9 bases and J by 7 bases, leaving 10 bases between them. The germline V gene encodes CDR1 KGHDR and CDR2 SFDVKD. The CDR3 coding sequence is TGTGCCACCTCAGACAGCTATACGCAGTATTTT. Protein product: CATSDSYTQYF.

The chain recombines TRBV10-3 with TRBJ2-7; D is uncertain. This CDR3 is 14 amino acids long. The V end was cut by 8 bases, the J end by 3 bases, with 17 bases between. Germline CDR1 reads ENHRY; CDR2 reads SYGVKD. As DNA, the CDR3 is TGTGCCATCCTGGGTCGGGCAGACCTCTACGAGCAGTACTTC. Protein: CAILGRADLYEQYF.

This chain links TRBV27 with TRBJ1-2; D call uncertain. CDR1 MNHEY and CDR2 SMNVEV come from the germline V gene (reference sequence). The V end was cut by 8 bases, the J end by 6 bases, with 16 bases between. The CDR3 length is 13 residues. The chain's CDR3 is CASGSTLLDGYTF. CDR3 DNA sequence: TGTGCCAGCGGGTCTACCCTTCTTGATGGCTACACCTTC.

This clonotype was seen only a few times. The DNA is left out, because the CDR3 cannot be placed on it with certainty; the CDR3 is given as TCRdb lists it. The V and J genes are TRBV5-1 and TRBJ2-1; the table assigns TRBD2, which was not confirmed against the DNA. A total of 15 residues make up the CDR3, ends included. Germline lookup yields CDR1 SGHRS and CDR2 YFSETQ. The CDR3 reads CASSSSRGVYNEQFF.

The table lists this clonotype with a few counts. This chain joins TRBV27 and TRBJ1-2, with D maybe TRBD1 (6 bases). Germline loops: CDR1 MNHEY, CDR2 SMNVEV (reference sequence). The CDR3 spans 14 residues. V dropped 3 bases and J dropped 4 bases, with 12 bases sitting between them. The CDR3 nucleotides are TGTGCCAGCAGTTTCGGCAGGGGAAGCTATGGCTACACCTTC. It yields the protein CASSFGRGSYGYTF.

This clonotype was counted ten times or more. The V gene is TRBV7-2, the J gene TRBJ1-2, with D unclear. Trimming stripped 4 bases from V and 0 bases from J, with 18 bases between. Germline CDR1 reads SGHTA; CDR2 reads FQGNSA. CDR3 length: 17 amino acids. In nucleotides, the CDR3 is TGTGCCAGCAGCTCCCTAAAGGGCGCTCCCTCTAACTATGGCTACACCTTC. Encoded protein: CASSSLKGAPSNYGYTF.

The chain carries TRBV12-3 or TRBV12-4 and TRBJ2-1; D gene unclear. V was clipped by 2 bases and J by 3 bases, with 17 bases between them. The CDR3 is made up of 17 amino acids. CDR3 DNA sequence: TGTGCCAGCAGTTTATCCCTTGATGGGTCGGGCTACAATGAGCAGTTCTTC. As protein: CASSLSLDGSGYNEQFF.

This sequence joins TRBV13 and TRBJ2-2; 8 nucleotides align to TRBD1. This CDR3 comprises 13 residues. J lost 6 bases, V lost 7 bases, and 4 bases had no gene match. CDR1 is PRHDT and CDR2 is FYEKMQ in the germline V gene (reference sequence). DNA of the CDR3: TGTGCCAGCACTATGACAGGGGCCGGGGAGCTGTTTTTT. It specifies CASTMTGAGELFF. Combining the CDR3 with reference TRBV13 and TRBJ2-2 gives the whole variable domain AAGVIQSPRHLIKEKRETATLKCYPIPRHDTVYWYQQGPGQDPQFLISFYEKMQSDKGSIPDRFSAQQFSDYHSELNMSSLELGDSALYFCASTMTGAGELFFGEGSRLTVL.

CDR3 nucleotides: TGTGCCAGCACCCCCCATGGTAATTCACCCCTCCACTTT. The encoded protein is CASTPHGNSPLHF. The V call is TRBV27, the J call TRBJ1-6; D not certain. The germline V gene encodes CDR1 MNHEY and CDR2 SMNVEV (reference sequence). The CDR3 extends over 13 amino acids. V shed 7 bases and J shed 6 bases, with 10 bases lying between them.

This clonotype turned up a few times. The chain joins TRBV6-2 or TRBV6-3 to TRBJ2-1; 14 bases match TRBD2. This CDR3 spans 14 amino acids. The V gene's germline CDR1 is MNHEY and CDR2 SVGEGT. The trim removed 6 bases at V and 9 bases at J, leaving 4 bases unmatched. Written as DNA, the CDR3 is TGTGCCAGCAGCGGACTAGCGGGGGGTGGTGAGCAGTTCTTC. Translating it yields CASSGLAGGGEQFF.

V is TRBV23-1 and J is TRBJ2-7; D may be TRBD2 (5 bases). TRBV23-1 is marked as an open reading frame, function uncertain. V lost 1 base, J lost 6 bases, and 22 bases lay in between. The CDR3 extends over 17 amino acids. For the CDR3, the DNA is TGCGCCAGCAGTCAATGTGGACGAAGGACTTTCCGCCCCGAGCAGTACTTC. This codes for CASSQCGRRTFRPEQYF.

This chain joins TRBV20-1 and TRBJ1-2; D is undetermined. The CDR3 sequence is 18 residues long. From germline, CDR1 is DFQATT and CDR2 SNEGSKA (reference sequence). Trimming pared 1 base from V and 0 bases from J, leaving 21 bases between. The CDR3 sequence: CSARAPNSWQLANYGYTF. As DNA, the CDR3 is TGCAGTGCTAGAGCCCCCAATAGTTGGCAGTTAGCTAACTATGGCTACACCTTC.

This clonotype appeared a few times. The rearrangement links TRBV7-9 to TRBJ1-5; D may be TRBD1 (6 bases). V lost 0 bases, J lost 3 bases, and 12 bases lay in between. The CDR3 has 16 amino acids. The germline V gene has CDR1 SEHNR and CDR2 FQNEAQ (reference sequence). Written as DNA, the CDR3 is TGTGCCAGCAGCTTAGCACCGCACAGGGCCAATCAGCCCCAGCATTTT. Protein: CASSLAPHRANQPQHF.

V gene TRBV6-2 or TRBV6-3 combines with J gene TRBJ2-7, with D unclear. Deletions cut 5 bases from V and 3 bases from J, with 8 bases between. Germline V lookup: CDR1 MNHEY, CDR2 SVGEGT. The CDR3 runs to 12 residues. The CDR3 region is CASSLNDYEQYV. The CDR3 DNA is TGTGCCAGCAGTCTTAACGACTACGAGCAGTACGTC.

V and J are TRBV18 and TRBJ2-3; tentative D call: TRBD1 (6 bases). Germline V gene data show CDR1 as KGHSH and CDR2 as LQKENI. The CDR3 is 17 amino acids. V was pared by 0 bases and J by 2 bases, with 15 bases between. The CDR3 protein is CASSPPHMDSDTDTQYF. The CDR3 DNA follows: TGTGCCAGCTCACCACCACACATGGACAGTGACACAGATACGCAGTATTTT.

The V call is TRBV27, the J call TRBJ1-1, with D hard to call. This CDR3 contains 14 residues. In germline, CDR1 is MNHEY, CDR2 SMNVEV (reference sequence). Trimming left V 5 bases short and J 6 bases short, with 16 bases between. The DNA of the CDR3 is TGTGCCAGCAGTCTGACGGGCCTGTGGGCTGAAGCTTTCTTT. Translated, it gives CASSLTGLWAEAFF.

This clonotype was picked up many times. The chain is built from TRBV7-8 and TRBJ2-7; 11 bases are a match to TRBD2. With 2 bases clipped from V and 6 bases from J, the junction kept 3 bases outside the gene matches. CDR1 is SGHVS and CDR2 is FQNEAQ in the germline V gene. The length of the CDR3 is 14 residues. The CDR3 is CASSLLAGGGEQYV. For the CDR3, the DNA is TGTGCCAGCAGCTTACTAGCGGGGGGTGGCGAGCAGTACGTC.